This TCR beta chain is drawn from a study of blood T cell repertoires in COVID-19. In the study overall: Some COVID-19 samples were acute and others convalescent; all came from the United States, Italy and Spain. Nucleic acid was either cDNA or gDNA, and it came from T cells, B-cell-depleted T cells, or PBMCs.

CDR1 and CDR2 from the germline V gene are SGHTA and FQGNSA. Trimming cost V 1 base and J 2 bases, with 8 bases left between them. This CDR3 is built from 14 residues. The protocol was immunoSEQ multiplex PCR, while the TCRdb copy is restricted to in-frame clones and leaves out a portion. The profile shows tens of thousands of clones, under 85% of them singletons. This chain links TRBV7-2 with TRBJ1-1; D not certain. The specimen sequenced was peripheral blood. The TCR comes from a human donor in a cohort sampled during active COVID-19. The CDR3 DNA sequence: TGTGCCAGCAGCTTAGGGCGGGCTAACACTGAAGCTTTCTTT. Amino acids: CASSLGRANTEAFF.